This T cell receptor beta chain was sequenced for a study of T-cell reconstitution after alpha-beta-depleted transplantation in children (dated by TCRdb to about 2016). A note on the overall study: The study quantitatively tracked T-cell immune reconstitution after TCRalphabeta/CD19-depleted allogeneic hematopoietic cell transplantation in children using TCR repertoire profiling. On the study overall, not on this receptor specifically: In some patients, high TCRbeta diversity at day 60 was attributed to recipient T cells and intrathymic progenitors that had survived conditioning. Over subsequent months, a decline in hyperexpanded clone frequencies was noted, and after one year, T-cell counts and TCRbeta diversity were mostly ascribed to newly produced T cells. Apparently early alphabetaT-cell count recovery about two months after transplant reportedly relied on only several hundred rapidly expanded clones derived from non-depleted graft cells.

The receptor library was made with PCR. TCRdb records Illumina HiSeq 2500 as the sequencer. Molecular barcoding was employed in the preparation of TCR libraries, with unique molecular identifiers being used to normalize TCRbeta repertoire quantification. TCRdb ran its own pipeline on the public reads, namely fastp trimming at Q25 and MiXCR clone calling, and kept in-frame beta chains. When rows share a CDR3 protein, they turn into one entry using the most common DNA and genes. For this sample the table gives 500,000 to 650,000 distinct CDR3 sequences, of which 10% to 15% were detected only once. The ten largest clones represent 2% to 2.5% of the sample. From a lookup of the germline V gene (reference sequence), CDR1 and CDR2 are SGHAT and FQDESV. The CDR3 measures 15 amino acids from cysteine to phenylalanine. This entry keeps only the CDR3 DNA: 45 bases, framed from base 1. V is shortened by 5 bases, J by 1 base, and the region joining them spans 15 bases.

Remarks on this clonotype: The target of this receptor is not known. Per-base quality was not reported, and no clone a single base away is much larger than it.

According to the study, the label for this sample's treatment or condition signals: allogeneic hematopoietic cell transplantation with graft depleted of TCRalphabeta T cells and CD19 B cells. Transplant recipients were children who received TCRalphabeta/CD19-depleted allogeneic hematopoietic cell grafts. The material was PBMCs, mostly from graft donor cells, obtained 360 days after TCRalphabeta/CD19-depleted stem cell transplant. The TCR was taken from a male patient younger than 18 who had a stem cell transplant for acute myeloid leukemia, so the T cells may come from the graft donor. This receptor chain uses TRBV11-1 and TRBJ2-7; the D gene is perhaps TRBD2, from 6 matching bases. CDR3 sequence: CASSEQSGVSYEQYF. The DNA reads as follows: TGTGCCAGCAGCGAGCAGTCGGGAGTGTCCTACGAGCAGTACTTC. Supplemented by the reference TRBV11-1 and TRBJ2-7 proteins around the CDR3, the complete variable domain is EAEVAQSPRYKITEKSQAVAFWCDPISGHATLYWYRQILGQGPELLVQFQDESVVDDSQLPKDRFSAERLKGVDSTLKIQPAELGDSAMYLCASSEQSGVSYEQYFGPGTRLTVT.